A single count supports the clone carrying this T cell receptor beta chain. Clinical histories supplied by participants themselves formed the basis of cohort assignment. This sample is part of a study of blood T cell repertoires in COVID-19. Study as a whole: PBMCs, B-cell-depleted T cells, or T cells were the source of the cDNA or gDNA that made up the material.

Assay: immunoSEQ multiplex PCR; the TCRdb copy retains only in-frame clones and omits some. The sample contains almost 400,000 clones, around 87% of which appear only once. This clonotype was sampled from a woman aged 25 to 45 with acute COVID-19. Specimen: PBMCs or T cells enriched from blood (not recorded which).

CDR3 nucleotides: TGTGCCAGCAGTAGCAGTGGGAGGGACTACAATGAGCAGTTCTTC. Translating it yields CASSSSGRDYNEQFF. This sequence joins TRBV27 and TRBJ2-1, with TRBD2 matching 7 bases. V dropped 5 bases and J dropped 3; count of bases not matched to a gene: 7. CDR1 is MNHEY and CDR2 is SMNVEV in the germline V gene (reference sequence). This CDR3 contains 15 residues.